Below are 6 T cell receptor beta chains sequenced from a single sample in a study of blood T cell repertoires in COVID-19. Assay used: immunoSEQ multiplex PCR; TCRdb lists only in-frame clones, some missing. The sample lists about 190,000 clones, under 90% seen once, with 15% to 20% in the top ten. Sequenced material: peripheral blood. The receptors derive from a human donor in a cohort sampled during active COVID-19.

J is TRBJ1-4 and V is TRBV6-5; D unclear. Looked up from germline, CDR1 is MNHEY and CDR2 is SVGAGI. CDR3 length equals 13 residues. Deletions cut 8 bases from V and 3 bases from J, with 10 bases between. CDR3 bases: TGTGCCAGCGGACTCCTACCTAATGAAAAACTGTTTTTT. It yields the protein CASGLLPNEKLFF.

V and J are TRBV7-9 and TRBJ2-7, with D maybe TRBD1 (6 bases). V was trimmed by 7 bases and J by 3 bases, leaving 19 bases between them. In germline, CDR1 is SEHNR, CDR2 FQNEAQ (reference sequence). This CDR3 contains 15 residues. The CDR3 reads CASNSVGTPYYEQYF. In DNA form, the CDR3 reads TGTGCCAGCAACTCCGTCGGGACACCTTACTACGAGCAGTACTTC.

The chain is built from TRBV7-9 and TRBJ2-7, with D unresolved. Per germline, CDR1 SEHNR and CDR2 FQNEAQ (reference sequence). The V end lost 7 bases, the J end lost 3 bases, and 28 bases lay between the germline ends. This CDR3 region has 18 residues. CDR3 DNA: TGTGCCAGCATCCTCCGTGGCCCTAAACACTATAAAGTCTACGAGCAGTACGTC. Protein product: CASILRGPKHYKVYEQYV.

This clone was observed a few times. The CDR3: CASSVGSGGYNEQFF. CDR3 nucleotide sequence: TGTGCCAGCAGCGTAGGAAGCGGGGGGTACAATGAGCAGTTCTTC. The J gene is TRBJ2-1, the V gene TRBV9; 9 bases are shared with TRBD2. Germline V lookup: CDR1 SGDLS, CDR2 YYNGEE. The length of the CDR3 is 15 residues. The junction had 2 bases not matched to a gene; V was cut back by 0 bases and J by 4 bases.

This clone was seen only once. This chain joins TRBV4-1 and TRBJ2-1, with D tentatively TRBD1 (6 bases). Deletions cut 2 bases from V and 3 bases from J, with 14 bases between. This CDR3 region has 16 residues. The germline CDR1 and CDR2 sequences are MGHRA and YSYEKL. The CDR3 region has the DNA TGCGCCAGCAGCCAATCGCTGGGGGCACTCTACAATGAGCAGTTCTTC. It specifies CASSQSLGALYNEQFF.

The CDR3 DNA follows: TGCGCCAGCAGCTTGCAAGGGAGCGATGGCTACACCTTC. Its translation is CASSLQGSDGYTF. This chain connects TRBV5-1 to TRBJ1-2, with D uncertain. V lost 1 base and J lost 6, with 10 bases in between. The CDR3 runs to 13 residues. Germline V gene lookup returns CDR1 SGHRS and CDR2 YFSETQ.